The 5 T cell receptor beta chains below come from one sample, sequenced in a study of blood T cell repertoires in COVID-19. Method: immunoSEQ multiplex PCR; TCRdb's copy keeps in-frame clones and lacks some. The table lists roughly 250,000 clones, more than 70% of them singletons. The sequencing sample was made of peripheral blood. The receptors were sampled from a man in his forties with active or convalescent COVID-19.

Only one count was recorded for this clone. V is TRBV27 and J is TRBJ2-3; the match to TRBD2 covers 10 bases. Germline CDR1 reads MNHEY; CDR2 reads SMNVEV (reference sequence). This CDR3 spans 12 amino acids. The junction had 10 bases not matched to a gene; V was cut back by 7 bases and J by 15 bases. The DNA for the CDR3 is TGTGCCAGCAATATTAGCGGGGGGAAGACTTATTTT. Protein product: CASNISGGKTYF.

The rearrangement uses TRBV7-9 and TRBJ1-2; 7 bases fit TRBD1. The CDR3 loop spans 16 amino acids. Germline trimming cut 2 bases from V and 8 bases from J; bases unmatched to any gene: 14. The germline gives CDR1 SEHNR, CDR2 FQNEAQ (reference sequence). The CDR3 nucleotides read TGTGCCAGCAGCTTAAGCCCAGCGACAGGGTTTGGCGGCTACACCTTC. This gives the protein CASSLSPATGFGGYTF.

This clone was found a few times. This rearrangement joins TRBV11-3 to TRBJ2-3; D not certain. Between the trimmed V and J ends, which lost 8 bases and 3 bases, there was a span of 9 bases. There are 12 residues in the CDR3. Per germline, CDR1 SGHNT and CDR2 YENEEA. The CDR3 DNA reads as TGTGCCAGCTCCCTCCGGACAGATACGCAGTATTTT. Translated: CASSLRTDTQYF.

This chain connects TRBV5-1 to TRBJ1-2; 8 nucleotides agree with TRBD1. The J segment lost 3 bases and the V segment lost 3 bases, leaving 10 bases of the junction unmatched. This CDR3 contains 16 residues. The V gene's germline CDR1 is SGHRS and CDR2 YFSETQ. CDR3 nucleotide sequence: TGCGCCAGCAGCTCCAGCCAACCAGGGGGCGACTATGGCTACACCTTC. Encoded protein: CASSSSQPGGDYGYTF.

The chain carries TRBV6-2 or TRBV6-3 and TRBJ1-2; 8 bases agree with TRBD1. Germline CDR1 reads MNHEY; CDR2 reads SVGEGT. The CDR3 has 13 residues. The V and J ends lost 6 bases and 7 bases, in that order; junction bases with no gene match: 7. As DNA, the CDR3 is TGTGCCAGCAGCTCGGACAGGGAGGCTGGCTACACCTTC. It yields the protein CASSSDREAGYTF.